The sequence of this T cell receptor (beta chain) was determined in a study of T-cell reconstitution after alpha-beta-depleted transplantation in children. Study-level findings and limits: Expanded graft clones, several hundred of them, were reportedly the source of alpha-beta T cells about two months after transplant. At the one-year point after transplant, T-cell counts and TCRbeta diversity were found to come mostly from T cells that had been newly produced.

Researchers prepared the TCRbeta library using unique molecular identifiers, the study reports. TCRdb re-derived calls from the PCR reads in MiXCR, one entry per CDR3 protein. The repertoire consists of tens of thousands of distinct CDR3 sequences, with about 5.7% occurring once and the leading ten covering about 30%. This clonotype was found many times. Antigen: not known. V lost 8 bases and J lost 8, with 18 bases in between. This CDR3 is 14 amino acids long. Germline CDR1 MNHNS, CDR2 SASEGT. This clonotype was sampled from a female patient aged 2-9 years who had a stem cell transplant for aplastic anemia, so the T cells may come from the graft donor. The V call is TRBV6-1, the J call TRBJ1-4; possibly TRBD1 for D (6 bases). Sequencing used PBMCs, mostly from graft donor cells, obtained 60 days after TCRalphabeta/CD19-depleted stem cell transplant. The CDR3 coding sequence is TGTGCCAGCGTGGTGTTTCATCAGGGGGAAAAACTGTTTTTT. It specifies CASVVFHQGEKLFF.